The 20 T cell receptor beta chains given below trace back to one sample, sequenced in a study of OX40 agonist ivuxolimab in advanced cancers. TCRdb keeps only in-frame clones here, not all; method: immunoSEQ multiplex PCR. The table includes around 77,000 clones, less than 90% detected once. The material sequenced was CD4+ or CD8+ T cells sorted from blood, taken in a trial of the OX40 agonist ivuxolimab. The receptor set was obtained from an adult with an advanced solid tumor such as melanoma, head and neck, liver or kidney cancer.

The CDR3 region has the DNA TGTGCCAGCAGCCCGGACAGGGGCGAAAAACTGTTTTTT. This translates into CASSPDRGEKLFF. The chain employs TRBV14 and TRBJ1-4, with 9 bases that match TRBD1. Germline trimming cut 4 bases from V and 8 bases from J; bases unmatched to any gene: 2. Germline lookup yields CDR1 SGHDN and CDR2 FVKESK. This CDR3 is built from 13 residues.

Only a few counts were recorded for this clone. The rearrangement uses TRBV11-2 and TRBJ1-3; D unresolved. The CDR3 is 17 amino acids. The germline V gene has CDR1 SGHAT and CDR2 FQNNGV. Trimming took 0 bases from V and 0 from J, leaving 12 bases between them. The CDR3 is CASSLDGWQSSGNTIYF. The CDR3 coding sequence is TGTGCCAGCAGCTTAGACGGCTGGCAGAGCTCTGGAAACACCATATATTTT.

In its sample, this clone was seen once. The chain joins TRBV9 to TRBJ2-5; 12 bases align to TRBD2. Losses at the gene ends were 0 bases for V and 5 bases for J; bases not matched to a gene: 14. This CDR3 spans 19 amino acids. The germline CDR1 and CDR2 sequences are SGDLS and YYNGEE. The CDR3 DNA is TGTGCCAGCAGCGTAGCTACTGGGTCTAGCGGGGGGGCATTGGAGACCCAGTACTTC. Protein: CASSVATGSSGGALETQYF.

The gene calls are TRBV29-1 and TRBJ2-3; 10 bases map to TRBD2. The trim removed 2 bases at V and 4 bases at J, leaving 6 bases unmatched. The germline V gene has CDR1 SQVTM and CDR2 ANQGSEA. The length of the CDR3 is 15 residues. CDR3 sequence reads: CSVEKSGGAADTQYF. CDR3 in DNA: TGCAGCGTTGAAAAGAGCGGGGGGGCTGCAGATACGCAGTATTTT.

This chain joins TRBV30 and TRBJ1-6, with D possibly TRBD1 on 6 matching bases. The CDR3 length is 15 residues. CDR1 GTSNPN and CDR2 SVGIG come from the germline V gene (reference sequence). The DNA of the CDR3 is TGTGCTCTGACGGCAGGGGTTGCATCTCAGTCACCCCTCCACTTT. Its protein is CALTAGVASQSPLHF.

CDR3 nucleotide sequence: TGCGCCAGCAGCCTTCCCGGGAGCAACTATGGCTACACCTTC. Translated, it gives CASSLPGSNYGYTF. V gene TRBV4-1 combines with J gene TRBJ1-2, with D unresolved. V was pared by 4 bases and J by 2 bases, with 11 bases between. Germline CDR1 and CDR2: MGHRA and YSYEKL. The CDR3 is 14 amino acids.

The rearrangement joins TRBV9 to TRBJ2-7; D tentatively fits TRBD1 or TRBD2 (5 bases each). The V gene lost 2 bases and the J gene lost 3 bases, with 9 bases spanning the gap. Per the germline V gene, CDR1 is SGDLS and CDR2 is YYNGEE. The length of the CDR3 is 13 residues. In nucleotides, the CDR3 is TGTGCCAGCAGCGTTGGGGGTAGCTACGAGCAGTACTTC. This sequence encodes CASSVGGSYEQYF.

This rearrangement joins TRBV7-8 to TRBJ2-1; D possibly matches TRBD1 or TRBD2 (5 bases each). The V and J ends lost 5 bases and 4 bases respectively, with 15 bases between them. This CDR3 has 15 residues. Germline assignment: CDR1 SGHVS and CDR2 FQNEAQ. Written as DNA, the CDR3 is TGTGCCAGCAGCCCCACCCCGGGACGGTACAATGAGCAGTTCTTC. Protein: CASSPTPGRYNEQFF.

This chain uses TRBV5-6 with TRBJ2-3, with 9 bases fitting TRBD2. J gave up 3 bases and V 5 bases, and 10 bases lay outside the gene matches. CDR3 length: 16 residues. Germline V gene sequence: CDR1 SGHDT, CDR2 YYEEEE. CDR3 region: CASSRPAGGPTDTQYF. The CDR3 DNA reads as TGTGCCAGCAGTCGCCCTGCGGGGGGGCCTACAGATACGCAGTATTTT.

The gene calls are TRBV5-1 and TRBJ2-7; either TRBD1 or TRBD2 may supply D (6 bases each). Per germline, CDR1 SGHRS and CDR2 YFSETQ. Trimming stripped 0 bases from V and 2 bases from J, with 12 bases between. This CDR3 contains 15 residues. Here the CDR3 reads CASSLEGGATYEQYF. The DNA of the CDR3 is TGCGCCAGCAGCTTGGAGGGGGGCGCGACCTACGAGCAGTACTTC.

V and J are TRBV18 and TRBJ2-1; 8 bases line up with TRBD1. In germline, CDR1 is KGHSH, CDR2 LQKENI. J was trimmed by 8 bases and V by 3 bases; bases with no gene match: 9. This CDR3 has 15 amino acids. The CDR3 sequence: CASSPRQGQRDEQFF. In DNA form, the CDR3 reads TGTGCCAGCTCACCCAGACAGGGGCAGAGGGATGAGCAGTTCTTC.

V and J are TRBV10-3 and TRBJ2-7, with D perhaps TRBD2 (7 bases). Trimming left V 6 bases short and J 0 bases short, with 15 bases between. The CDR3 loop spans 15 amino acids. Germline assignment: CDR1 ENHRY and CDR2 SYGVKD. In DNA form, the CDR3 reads TGTGCCATCAGAGGGGGGGACGCCAGCTCCTACGAGCAGTACTTC. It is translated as CAIRGGDASSYEQYF.

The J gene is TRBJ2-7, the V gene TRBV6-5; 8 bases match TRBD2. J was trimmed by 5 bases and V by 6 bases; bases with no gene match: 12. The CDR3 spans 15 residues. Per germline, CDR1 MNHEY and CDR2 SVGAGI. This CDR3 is CASSPAVTSDHEQYF. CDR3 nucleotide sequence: TGTGCCAGCAGCCCCGCGGTGACTAGCGACCACGAGCAGTACTTC.

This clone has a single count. The CDR3 DNA reads as TGTGCCAGCAGCCCCCTAGCCGGCTCTGGAAACACCATATATTTT. Translating it yields CASSPLAGSGNTIYF. The V and J genes are TRBV5-6 and TRBJ1-3; D is ambiguous. Trimming stripped 4 bases from V and 0 bases from J, with 11 bases between. This CDR3 has 15 amino acids. The germline V gene encodes CDR1 SGHDT and CDR2 YYEEEE.

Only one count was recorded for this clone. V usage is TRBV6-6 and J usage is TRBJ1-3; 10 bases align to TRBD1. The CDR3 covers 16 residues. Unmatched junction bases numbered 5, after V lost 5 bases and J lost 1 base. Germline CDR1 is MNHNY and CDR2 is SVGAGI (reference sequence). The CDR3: CASSNPGQGSGNTIYF. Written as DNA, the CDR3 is TGTGCCAGCAGTAACCCGGGACAGGGGTCTGGAAACACCATATATTTT.

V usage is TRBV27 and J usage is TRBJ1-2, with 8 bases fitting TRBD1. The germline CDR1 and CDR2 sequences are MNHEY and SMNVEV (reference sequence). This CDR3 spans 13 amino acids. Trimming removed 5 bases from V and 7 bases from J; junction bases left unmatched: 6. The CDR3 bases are TGTGCCAGCAGTCCCCGGACAGGGTCTGGCTACACCTTC. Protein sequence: CASSPRTGSGYTF.

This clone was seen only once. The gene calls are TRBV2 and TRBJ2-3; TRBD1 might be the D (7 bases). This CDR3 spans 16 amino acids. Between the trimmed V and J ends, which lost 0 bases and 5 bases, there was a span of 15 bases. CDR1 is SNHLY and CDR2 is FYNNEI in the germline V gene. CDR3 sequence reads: CASSEALGGGVDTQYF. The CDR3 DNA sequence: TGTGCCAGCAGTGAAGCGCTAGGGGGCGGGGTAGATACGCAGTATTTT.

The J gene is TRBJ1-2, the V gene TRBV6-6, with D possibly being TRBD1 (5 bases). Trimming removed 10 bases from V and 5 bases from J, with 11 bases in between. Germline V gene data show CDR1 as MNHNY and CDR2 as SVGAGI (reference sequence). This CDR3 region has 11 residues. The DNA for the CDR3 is TGTGCCACCGCAACAGGATATGGCTACACCTTC. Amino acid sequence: CATATGYGYTF.

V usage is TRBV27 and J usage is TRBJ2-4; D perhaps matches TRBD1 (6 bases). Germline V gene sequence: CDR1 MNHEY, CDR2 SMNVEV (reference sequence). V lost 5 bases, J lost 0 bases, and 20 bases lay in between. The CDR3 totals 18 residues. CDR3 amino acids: CASSTLIGTPRAKNIQYF. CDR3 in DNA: TGTGCCAGCAGTACCCTTATCGGGACACCTCGAGCCAAAAACATTCAGTACTTC.

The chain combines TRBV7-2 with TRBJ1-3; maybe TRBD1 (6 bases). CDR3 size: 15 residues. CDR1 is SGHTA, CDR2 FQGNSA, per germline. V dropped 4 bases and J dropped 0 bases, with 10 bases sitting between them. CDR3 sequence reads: CASSSGHGSGNTIYF. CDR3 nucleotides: TGTGCCAGCAGCTCGGGACACGGCTCTGGAAACACCATATATTTT.